Ten or more counts support the clone carrying this TCR beta chain. The sample originates from a study of T cells in Graves' hyperthyroidism and ophthalmopathy. Whole-study context: Peripheral blood was collected at initial diagnosis, before any treatment.

The V gene's germline CDR1 is KGHSH and CDR2 LQKENI. The junction had 4 bases not matched to a gene; V was cut back by 2 bases and J by 5 bases. The CDR3 spans 16 residues. Fresh peripheral blood, 9.5 to 10 ml of it, supplied the PBMCs. RNA transcripts gave rise to amplified TCR beta CDR3 regions. A first-round RT-PCR of the TCR CDR3 used the HTBI primer set. TCRdb processed the multiplex PCR reads anew with MiXCR; each CDR3 protein has one entry. The table has a few hundred thousand distinct CDR3 sequences, about 15% seen once. The sample consisted of blood. The sequence was collected from a woman aged 18-30 years with Graves' hyperthyroidism that later progressed to Graves' ophthalmopathy. V usage is TRBV18 and J usage is TRBJ2-2, with TRBD2 identical over 11 bases. The CDR3 region has the DNA TGTGCCAGCTCACCAAGGAGACTAGCGGGGACCGGGGAGCTGTTTTTT. Translated, it gives CASSPRRLAGTGELFF.